The T cell receptor (beta chain) under discussion was sequenced for a study of shared clonotypes between healthy human individuals. When replicate PCRs were run on sorted subsets, they used approximately 210 ng DNA, some 29,000 T cell genomes. Sequencing was performed with immunoSEQ multiplex PCR; in TCRdb, only in-frame clones are kept and a portion is missing. The sample lists 900,000 to 1,200,000 clones, around 78% occurring once. The V end was cut by 9 bases, the J end by 2 bases, with 17 bases between. This CDR3 has 14 amino acids. Per germline, CDR1 MNHEY and CDR2 SMNVEV (reference sequence). Study outcomes and limitations: Owing to a small donor count, the genetic and exposure-history diversity represented was limited. Investigators expected sequencing depth to affect clonotype sharing among donors.

This clone was recorded once. As yet, its antigen is unknown. The clonotype was recovered from a man between 18 and 29 years old in good health. Some clones in this sample may be carry-over from other donors' samples. The chain joins TRBV27 to TRBJ2-7; no definite D call. What was sequenced was memory CD4+ T cells from PBMCs. Subset specified: CD45RA-negative fraction. The CDR3 is CASSRAPGAYEQYF. CDR3 nucleotide sequence: TGTGCCAGTTCCCGGGCCCCCGGAGCCTACGAGCAGTACTTC.